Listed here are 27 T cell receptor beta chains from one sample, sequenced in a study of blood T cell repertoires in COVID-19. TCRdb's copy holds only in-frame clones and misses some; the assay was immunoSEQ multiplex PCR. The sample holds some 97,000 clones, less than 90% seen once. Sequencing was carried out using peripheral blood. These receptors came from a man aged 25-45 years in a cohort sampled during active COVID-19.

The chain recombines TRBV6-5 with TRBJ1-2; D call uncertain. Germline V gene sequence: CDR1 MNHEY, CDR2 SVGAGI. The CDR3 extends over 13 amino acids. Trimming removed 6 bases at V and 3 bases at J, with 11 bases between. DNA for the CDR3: TGTGCCAGCAGACGGGAACAAGACTATGGCTACACCTTC. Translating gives CASRREQDYGYTF.

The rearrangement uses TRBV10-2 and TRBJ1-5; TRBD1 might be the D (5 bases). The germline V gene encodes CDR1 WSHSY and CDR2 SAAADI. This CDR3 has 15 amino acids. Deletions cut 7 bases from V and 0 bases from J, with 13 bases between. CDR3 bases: TGCGCCAGCACGGGGGATGGGTATAGCAATCAGCCCCAGCATTTT. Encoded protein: CASTGDGYSNQPQHF.

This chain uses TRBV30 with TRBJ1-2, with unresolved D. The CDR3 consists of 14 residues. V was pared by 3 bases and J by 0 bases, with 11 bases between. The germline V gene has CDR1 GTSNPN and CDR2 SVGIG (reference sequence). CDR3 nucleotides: TGTGCCTGGAGGGAACACGGGGCTAACTATGGCTACACCTTC. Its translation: CAWREHGANYGYTF.

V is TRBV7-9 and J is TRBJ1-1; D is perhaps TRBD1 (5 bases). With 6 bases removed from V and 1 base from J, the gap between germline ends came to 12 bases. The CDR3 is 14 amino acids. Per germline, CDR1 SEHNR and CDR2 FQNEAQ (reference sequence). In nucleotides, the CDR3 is TGTGCCAGCAGGATTGGGGCAGCGAACACTGAAGCTTTCTTT. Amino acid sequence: CASRIGAANTEAFF.

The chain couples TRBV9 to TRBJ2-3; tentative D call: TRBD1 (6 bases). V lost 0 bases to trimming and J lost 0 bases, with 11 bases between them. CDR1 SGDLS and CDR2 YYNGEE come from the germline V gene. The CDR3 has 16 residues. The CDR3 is CASSVEGGQSTDTQYF. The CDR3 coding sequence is TGTGCCAGCAGCGTAGAGGGTGGACAGAGCACAGATACGCAGTATTTT.

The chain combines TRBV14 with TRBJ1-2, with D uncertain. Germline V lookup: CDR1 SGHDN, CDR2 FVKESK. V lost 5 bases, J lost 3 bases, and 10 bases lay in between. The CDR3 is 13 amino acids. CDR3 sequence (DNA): TGTGCCAGCAGCGGCAAACAATACTATGGCTACACCTTC. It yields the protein CASSGKQYYGYTF.

The CDR3 DNA reads as TGTGCCAGCAGTTTAGGTTTCGGAGACTTGAACACTGAAGCTTTCTTT. Its translation: CASSLGFGDLNTEAFF. The J gene is TRBJ1-1, the V gene TRBV27; D not resolved. Deletions cut 2 bases from V and 0 bases from J, with 13 bases between. In germline, CDR1 is MNHEY, CDR2 SMNVEV (reference sequence). The CDR3 contains 16 residues.

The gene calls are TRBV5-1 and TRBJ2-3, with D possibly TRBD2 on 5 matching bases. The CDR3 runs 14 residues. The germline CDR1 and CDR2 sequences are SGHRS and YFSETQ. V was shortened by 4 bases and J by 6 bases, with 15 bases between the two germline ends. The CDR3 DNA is TGCGCCAGCAGCGTAGGAGGTTACGGTGATACGCAGTATTTT. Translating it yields CASSVGGYGDTQYF.

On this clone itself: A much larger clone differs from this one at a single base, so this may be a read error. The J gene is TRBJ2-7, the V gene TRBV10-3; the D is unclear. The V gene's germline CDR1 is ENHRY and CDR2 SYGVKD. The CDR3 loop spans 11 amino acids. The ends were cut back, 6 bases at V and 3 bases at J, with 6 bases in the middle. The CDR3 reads CAISAGYEQYF. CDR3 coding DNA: TGTGCCATCAGCGCAGGCTACGAGCAGTACTTC.

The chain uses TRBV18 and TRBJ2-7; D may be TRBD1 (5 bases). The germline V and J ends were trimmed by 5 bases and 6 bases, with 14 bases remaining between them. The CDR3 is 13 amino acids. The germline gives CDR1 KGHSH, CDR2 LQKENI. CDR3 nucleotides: TGTGCCAGCTCATCCAGCCAGGGTTCCGAGCAGTACTTC. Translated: CASSSSQGSEQYF.

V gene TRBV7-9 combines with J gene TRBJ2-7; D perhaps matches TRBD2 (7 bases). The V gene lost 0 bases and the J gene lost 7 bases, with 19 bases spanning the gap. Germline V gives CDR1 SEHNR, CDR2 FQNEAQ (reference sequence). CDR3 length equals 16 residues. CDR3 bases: TGTGCCAGCAGCTTAGCGCCAGGACGGGGGGCTAAAGAGCAGTACTTC. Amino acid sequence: CASSLAPGRGAKEQYF. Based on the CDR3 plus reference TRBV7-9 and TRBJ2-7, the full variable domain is DTGVSQNPRHKITKRGQNVTFRCDPISEHNRLYWYRQTLGQGPEFLTYFQNEAQLEKSRLLSDRFSAERPKGSFSTLEIQRTEQGDSAMYLCASSLAPGRGAKEQYFGPGTRLTVT.

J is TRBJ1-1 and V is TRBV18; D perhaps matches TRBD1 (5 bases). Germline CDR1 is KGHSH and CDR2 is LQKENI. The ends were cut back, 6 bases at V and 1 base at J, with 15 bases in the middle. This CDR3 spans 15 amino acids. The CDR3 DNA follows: TGTGCCAGCTCCCGACAGTCGGCCCAGAACACTGAAGCTTTCTTT. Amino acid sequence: CASSRQSAQNTEAFF.

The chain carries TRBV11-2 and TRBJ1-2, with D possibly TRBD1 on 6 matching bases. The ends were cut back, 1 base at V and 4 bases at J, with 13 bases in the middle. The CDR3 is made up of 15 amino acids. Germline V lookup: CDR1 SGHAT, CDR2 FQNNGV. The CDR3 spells CASSLGAQGFYGYTF. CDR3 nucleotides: TGTGCCAGCAGCTTAGGGGCACAGGGTTTCTATGGCTACACCTTC.

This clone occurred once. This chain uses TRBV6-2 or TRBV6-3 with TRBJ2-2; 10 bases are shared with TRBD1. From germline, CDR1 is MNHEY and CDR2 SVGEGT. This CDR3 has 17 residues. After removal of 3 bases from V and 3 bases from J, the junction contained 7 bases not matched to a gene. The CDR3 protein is CASSYGPGQGYTGELFF. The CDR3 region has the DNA TGTGCCAGCAGTTATGGTCCGGGACAGGGGTACACCGGGGAGCTGTTTTTT.

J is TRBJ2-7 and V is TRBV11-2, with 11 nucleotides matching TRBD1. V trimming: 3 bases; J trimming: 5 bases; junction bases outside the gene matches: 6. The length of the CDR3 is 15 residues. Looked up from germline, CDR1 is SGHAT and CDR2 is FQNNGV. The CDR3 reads CASSFMDRGHNEQYF. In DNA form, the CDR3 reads TGTGCCAGCAGCTTCATGGACAGGGGGCACAACGAGCAGTACTTC.

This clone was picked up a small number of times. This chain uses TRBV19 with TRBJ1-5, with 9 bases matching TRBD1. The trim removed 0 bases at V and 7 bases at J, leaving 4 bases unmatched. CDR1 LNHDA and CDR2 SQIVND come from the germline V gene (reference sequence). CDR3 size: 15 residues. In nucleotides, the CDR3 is TGTGCCAGTAGTATAGAGGGGACAGGGATACAGCCCCAGCATTTT. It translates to CASSIEGTGIQPQHF.

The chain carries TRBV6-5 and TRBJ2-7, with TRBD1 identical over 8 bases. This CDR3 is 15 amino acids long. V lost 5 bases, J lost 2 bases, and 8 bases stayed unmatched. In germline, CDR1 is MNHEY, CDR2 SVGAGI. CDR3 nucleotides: TGTGCCAGCAGTCTGACCGGACAGGGCACCTACGAGCAGTACTTC. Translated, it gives CASSLTGQGTYEQYF.

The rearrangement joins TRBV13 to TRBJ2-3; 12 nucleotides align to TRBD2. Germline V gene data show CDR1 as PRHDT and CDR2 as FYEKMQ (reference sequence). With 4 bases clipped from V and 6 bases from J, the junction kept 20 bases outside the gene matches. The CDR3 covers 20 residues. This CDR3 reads CASSSPPKTGLAGTGDTQYF. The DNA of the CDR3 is TGTGCCAGCAGCTCCCCCCCCAAGACAGGACTAGCGGGGACGGGTGATACGCAGTATTTT. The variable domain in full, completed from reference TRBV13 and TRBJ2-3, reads AAGVIQSPRHLIKEKRETATLKCYPIPRHDTVYWYQQGPGQDPQFLISFYEKMQSDKGSIPDRFSAQQFSDYHSELNMSSLELGDSALYFCASSSPPKTGLAGTGDTQYFGPGTRLTVL.

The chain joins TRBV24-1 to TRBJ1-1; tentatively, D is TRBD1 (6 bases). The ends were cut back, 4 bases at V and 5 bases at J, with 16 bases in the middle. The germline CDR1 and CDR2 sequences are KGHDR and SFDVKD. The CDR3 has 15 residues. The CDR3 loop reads CATSDPGRGATEAFF. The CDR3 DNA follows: TGTGCCACCAGTGACCCGGGGAGGGGGGCTACTGAAGCTTTCTTT.

The CDR3 bases are TGTGCCAGCAGCGTAGCGGCTAGCGGACCCAATGAGCAGTTCTTC. Residues: CASSVAASGPNEQFF. This rearrangement joins TRBV9 to TRBJ2-1, with TRBD2 matching 7 bases. Germline values: CDR1 SGDLS, CDR2 YYNGEE. This CDR3 contains 15 residues. Trimming took 0 bases from V and 6 from J; bases not matched to a gene: 6.

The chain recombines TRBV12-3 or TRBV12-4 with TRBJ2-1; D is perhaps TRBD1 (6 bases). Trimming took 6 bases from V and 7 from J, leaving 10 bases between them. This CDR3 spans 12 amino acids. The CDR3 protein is CASSSTGNEQFF. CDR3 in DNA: TGTGCCAGCAGCAGCACAGGGAATGAGCAGTTCTTC.

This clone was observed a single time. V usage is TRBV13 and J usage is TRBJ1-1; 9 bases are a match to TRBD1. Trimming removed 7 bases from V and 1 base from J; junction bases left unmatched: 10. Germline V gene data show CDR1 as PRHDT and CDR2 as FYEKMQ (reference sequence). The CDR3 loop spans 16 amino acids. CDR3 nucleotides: TGTGCCAGCACTTCCTCCTCGACAGGGGGGAACACTGAAGCTTTCTTT. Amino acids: CASTSSSTGGNTEAFF.

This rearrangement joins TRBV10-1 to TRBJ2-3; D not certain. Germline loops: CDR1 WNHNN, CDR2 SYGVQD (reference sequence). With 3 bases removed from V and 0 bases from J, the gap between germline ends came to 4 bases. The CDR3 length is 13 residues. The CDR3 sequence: CASSDTSTDTQYF. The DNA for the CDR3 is TGCGCCAGCAGTGATACTAGCACAGATACGCAGTATTTT.

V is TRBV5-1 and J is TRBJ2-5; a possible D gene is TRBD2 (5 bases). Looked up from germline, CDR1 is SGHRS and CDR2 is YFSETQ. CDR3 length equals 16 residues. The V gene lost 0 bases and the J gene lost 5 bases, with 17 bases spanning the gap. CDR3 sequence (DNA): TGCGCCAGCAGCTTGGCCGGCGGGTCTCCGAGGGAGACCCAGTACTTC. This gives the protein CASSLAGGSPRETQYF.

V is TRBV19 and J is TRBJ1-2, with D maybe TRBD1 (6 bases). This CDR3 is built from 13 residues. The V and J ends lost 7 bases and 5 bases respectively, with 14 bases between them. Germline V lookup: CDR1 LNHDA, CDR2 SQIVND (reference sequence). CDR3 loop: CASMTGVEYGYTF. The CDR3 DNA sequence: TGTGCCAGTATGACAGGCGTCGAGTATGGCTACACCTTC.

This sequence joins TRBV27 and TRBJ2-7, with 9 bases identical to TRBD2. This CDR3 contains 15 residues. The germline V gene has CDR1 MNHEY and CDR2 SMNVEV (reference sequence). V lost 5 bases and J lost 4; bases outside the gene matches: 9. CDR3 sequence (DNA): TGTGCCAGCAGTCCATTTGCTAGCGGGGAGTACGAGCAGTACTTC. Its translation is CASSPFASGEYEQYF.

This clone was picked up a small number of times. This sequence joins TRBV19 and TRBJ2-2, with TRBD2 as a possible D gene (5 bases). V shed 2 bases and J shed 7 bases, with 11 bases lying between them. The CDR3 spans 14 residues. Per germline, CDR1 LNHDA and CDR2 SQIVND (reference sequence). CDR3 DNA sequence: TGTGCCAGTAGTATACAGTCGGGGATCGGGGAGCTGTTTTTT. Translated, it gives CASSIQSGIGELFF. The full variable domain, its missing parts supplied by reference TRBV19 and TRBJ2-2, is DGGITQSPKYLFRKEGQNVTLSCEQNLNHDAMYWYRQDPGQGLRLIYYSQIVNDFQKGDIAEGYSVSREKKESFPLTVTSAQKNPTAFYLCASSIQSGIGELFFGEGSRLTVL.